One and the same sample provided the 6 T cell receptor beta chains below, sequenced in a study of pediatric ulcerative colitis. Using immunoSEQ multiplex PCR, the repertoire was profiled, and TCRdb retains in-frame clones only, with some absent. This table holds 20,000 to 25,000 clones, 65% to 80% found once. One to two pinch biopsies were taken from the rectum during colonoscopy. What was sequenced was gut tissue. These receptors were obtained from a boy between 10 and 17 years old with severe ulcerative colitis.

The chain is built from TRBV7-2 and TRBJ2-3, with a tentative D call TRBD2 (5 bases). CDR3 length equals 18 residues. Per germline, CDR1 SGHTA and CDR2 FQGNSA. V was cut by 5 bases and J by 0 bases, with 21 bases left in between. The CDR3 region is CASSGRGPTRGSTDTQYF. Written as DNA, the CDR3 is TGTGCCAGCAGCGGCCGAGGACCGACCCGGGGTAGCACAGATACGCAGTATTTT.

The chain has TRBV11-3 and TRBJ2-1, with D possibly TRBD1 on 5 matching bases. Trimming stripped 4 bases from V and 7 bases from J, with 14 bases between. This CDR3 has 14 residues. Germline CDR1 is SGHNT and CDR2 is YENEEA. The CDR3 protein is CASSSLGVRNEQFF. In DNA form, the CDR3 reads TGTGCCAGCAGCTCGCTAGGGGTGCGGAATGAGCAGTTCTTC.

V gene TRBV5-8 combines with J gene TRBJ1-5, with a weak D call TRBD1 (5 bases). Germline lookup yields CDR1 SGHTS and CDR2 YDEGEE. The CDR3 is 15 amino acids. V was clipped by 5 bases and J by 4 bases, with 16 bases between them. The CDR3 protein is CASRPAGTGNQPQHF. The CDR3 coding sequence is TGTGCCAGCAGACCCGCCGGGACCGGTAATCAGCCCCAGCATTTT.

The CDR3 spells CASSISWGYEQYF. The CDR3 nucleotides are TGTGCCAGTAGTATATCCTGGGGCTACGAGCAGTACTTC. The gene calls are TRBV19 and TRBJ2-7, with D hard to call. Per the germline V gene, CDR1 is LNHDA and CDR2 is SQIVND (reference sequence). V lost 2 bases to trimming and J lost 3 bases, with 8 bases between them. The CDR3 loop spans 13 amino acids.

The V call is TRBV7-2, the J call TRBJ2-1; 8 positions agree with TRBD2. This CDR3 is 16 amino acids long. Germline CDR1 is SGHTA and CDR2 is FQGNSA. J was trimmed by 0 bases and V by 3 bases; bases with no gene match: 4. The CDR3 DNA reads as TGTGCCAGCAGCTTTCTAGCGGGCAGCTCCTACAATGAGCAGTTCTTC. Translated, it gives CASSFLAGSSYNEQFF.

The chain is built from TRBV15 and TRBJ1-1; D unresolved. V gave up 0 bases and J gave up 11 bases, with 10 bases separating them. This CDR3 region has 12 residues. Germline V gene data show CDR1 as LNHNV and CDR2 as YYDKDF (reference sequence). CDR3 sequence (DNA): TGTGCCACCAGCAGAGACCAGGAGGCGGCTTTCTTT. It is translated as CATSRDQEAAFF.